This entry lists 23 T cell receptor beta chains sequenced from one sample in a study of CD8+ T cells in alopecia areata. It was cDNA, reverse transcribed from extracted RNA, that served as the sequencing template. Only in-frame clones appear in the TCRdb table, and some are missing; sequencing was by immunoSEQ multiplex PCR. The repertoire holds approximately 150,000 clones, with 62% as singletons. The source material was CD8+ T cells sorted from blood. The receptors here all came from a human donor in good health.

The rearrangement joins TRBV5-4 to TRBJ1-1, with a tentative D call TRBD1 (6 bases). Germline CDR1 SGHNT, CDR2 YYREEE (reference sequence). The V end lost 5 bases, the J end lost 3 bases, and 20 bases lay between the germline ends. This CDR3 spans 16 amino acids. The CDR3 DNA follows: TGTGCCAGCAGAGACAGGCCTCCCTCCGGGGACACTGAAGCTTTCTTT. Translated: CASRDRPPSGDTEAFF.

The sample holds a few counts of this clone. The V gene is TRBV29-1, the J gene TRBJ2-7; the D is unclear. V lost 7 bases and J lost 0, with 13 bases in between. The CDR3 is 13 residues long. Germline-derived CDR1 and CDR2 are SQVTM and ANQGSEA. The CDR3 here is CSASGDYSYEQYF. The CDR3 DNA is TGCAGCGCCTCGGGTGATTACTCCTACGAGCAGTACTTC.

In this sample, this clone turned up a few times. CDR3 DNA sequence: TGTGCCAGCAGTTTGGACCCAACCTACGACAATGAGCAGTTCTTC. Its translation: CASSLDPTYDNEQFF. The rearrangement links TRBV27 to TRBJ2-1; D is ambiguous. V was shortened by 3 bases and J by 5 bases, with 14 bases between the two germline ends. The CDR3 covers 15 residues. Germline loops: CDR1 MNHEY, CDR2 SMNVEV (reference sequence).

This clone qualifies as medium-sized. The chain combines TRBV19 with TRBJ2-7; 11 nucleotides align to TRBD1. This CDR3 has 13 residues. Trimming cost V 9 bases and J 3 bases; bases outside gene matches: 4. Per the germline V gene, CDR1 is LNHDA and CDR2 is SQIVND (reference sequence). CDR3 sequence: CARWDRGDYEQYF. In DNA form, the CDR3 reads TGTGCCAGGTGGGACAGGGGGGACTACGAGCAGTACTTC.

The gene calls are TRBV5-6 and TRBJ2-1; TRBD2 matches 10 bases. With V trimmed by 2 bases and J by 9 bases, 8 bases remained unmatched. The CDR3 loop spans 15 amino acids. CDR1 and CDR2 from the germline V gene are SGHDT and YYEEEE. Here the CDR3 DNA reads TGTGCCAGCAGCTTACTAGCGGGATTTTCGAGTGAGCAGTTCTTC. Translating gives CASSLLAGFSSEQFF.

The chain recombines TRBV6-6 with TRBJ1-2; perhaps TRBD1 as D (5 bases). Deletions cut 2 bases from V and 1 base from J, with 14 bases between. CDR1 MNHNY and CDR2 SVGAGI come from the germline V gene (reference sequence). The CDR3 covers 16 residues. The CDR3 bases are TGTGCCAGCAGTTACCGCCGGGACGGAGATAACTATGGCTACACCTTC. Its protein is CASSYRRDGDNYGYTF.

This clone has a handful of counts. J is TRBJ2-3 and V is TRBV28; possible D gene TRBD2, 5 bases. Trimming left V 5 bases short and J 2 bases short, with 11 bases between. Germline V gene data show CDR1 as MDHEN and CDR2 as SYDVKM. The CDR3 is 14 residues long. CDR3: CASSQGLFTDTQYF. The CDR3, as DNA: TGTGCCAGCAGTCAAGGACTGTTCACAGATACGCAGTATTTT.

Relative to its sample, this clone is medium-sized (0.01 to 0.1%). Other nucleotide sequences in the sample specify the same CDR3. V gene TRBV9 combines with J gene TRBJ2-2, with D unclear. Germline CDR1 SGDLS, CDR2 YYNGEE. Trimming took off 4 bases at V and 4 bases at J, with 8 bases between the two ends. The CDR3 is made up of 13 amino acids. The CDR3 region is CASSPSVTGELFF. CDR3 coding DNA: TGTGCCAGCAGCCCAAGCGTCACCGGGGAGCTGTTTTTT.

V is TRBV29-1 and J is TRBJ2-1; 8 bases match TRBD2. CDR3 length equals 13 residues. Germline assignment: CDR1 SQVTM and CDR2 ANQGSEA. The V gene end was trimmed by 6 bases and the J gene end by 0 bases; junction bases not matched to a gene: 1. CDR3 sequence reads: CSVSGSSYNEQFF. The DNA of the CDR3 is TGCAGCGTCAGCGGGAGCTCCTACAATGAGCAGTTCTTC.

This clone was seen a handful of times. The chain recombines TRBV27 with TRBJ2-3; TRBD2 is a possible D gene (5 bases). From germline, CDR1 is MNHEY and CDR2 SMNVEV (reference sequence). Deletions cut 5 bases from V and 6 bases from J, with 15 bases between. The CDR3 extends over 14 amino acids. For the CDR3, the DNA is TGTGCCAGCAGTAGCGGAGTTTACCCCGATACGCAGTATTTT. Its translation: CASSSGVYPDTQYF.

The V call is TRBV7-9, the J call TRBJ2-5; possible D gene TRBD1, 6 bases. V was cut by 5 bases and J by 1 base, with 11 bases left in between. The length of the CDR3 is 14 residues. CDR1 and CDR2 from the germline V gene are SEHNR and FQNEAQ (reference sequence). The CDR3 DNA is TGTGCCAGCAGCCCCCGGACAGCCCAAGAGACCCAGTACTTC. Translated, it gives CASSPRTAQETQYF.

The gene calls are TRBV6-5 and TRBJ2-5, with D perhaps matching TRBD1 (6 bases). Germline CDR1 reads MNHEY; CDR2 reads SVGAGI. The CDR3 runs to 14 residues. Deletions cut 2 bases from V and 3 bases from J, with 10 bases between. CDR3 DNA sequence: TGTGCCAGCAGTTACACAGGGAGAGAAGAGACCCAGTACTTC. Translating gives CASSYTGREETQYF.

Note on this clone: A read error may produce the germline difference seen at one junction end. The chain is built from TRBV9 and TRBJ2-5; D gene uncertain. Germline CDR1 reads SGDLS; CDR2 reads YYNGEE. The CDR3 runs to 15 residues. The CDR3 DNA is TGTGCCAGCAGCGTAGGAGGAACTACGGGCGAGACCCTGTACTTC. The encoded protein is CASSVGGTTGETLYF.

The gene calls are TRBV11-2 and TRBJ2-3; maybe TRBD2 (6 bases). CDR3 length equals 13 residues. The V end was cut by 6 bases, the J end by 4 bases, with 11 bases between. Germline V gene lookup returns CDR1 SGHAT and CDR2 FQNNGV. The CDR3 reads CASSRERSDTQYF. CDR3 DNA sequence: TGTGCCAGCAGTCGGGAGCGGTCAGATACGCAGTATTTT.

This chain uses TRBV29-1 with TRBJ1-1; D perhaps matches TRBD1 (6 bases). Germline V gene sequence: CDR1 SQVTM, CDR2 ANQGSEA. Trimming removed 4 bases from V and 3 bases from J, with 21 bases in between. This CDR3 region has 16 residues. CDR3 in DNA: TGCAGCGTTGTCTTTTTTGGGGGGCCACGGGACACTGAAGCTTTCTTT. It translates to CSVVFFGGPRDTEAFF.

The chain combines TRBV27 with TRBJ2-5; the match to TRBD2 covers 13 bases. This CDR3 has 17 amino acids. CDR1 MNHEY and CDR2 SMNVEV come from the germline V gene (reference sequence). V was pared by 6 bases and J by 2 bases, with 9 bases of the junction left unmatched. The CDR3 sequence is CASSPHGLAGVQETQYF. As DNA, the CDR3 is TGTGCCAGCAGCCCTCATGGACTAGCGGGGGTACAAGAGACCCAGTACTTC.

This clone was seen a handful of times. The chain joins TRBV11-1 to TRBJ2-1; 11 nucleotides align to TRBD2. Germline V gene sequence: CDR1 SGHAT, CDR2 FQDESV (reference sequence). The CDR3 is made up of 16 amino acids. The V gene end was trimmed by 5 bases and the J gene end by 2 bases; junction bases not matched to a gene: 5. CDR3 residues: CASSLPGLAAYNEQFF. CDR3 DNA sequence: TGTGCCAGCAGCCTGCCGGGACTAGCGGCCTACAATGAGCAGTTCTTC.

This clone was seen a few times. The chain combines TRBV11-2 with TRBJ2-1; 9 nucleotides agree with TRBD2. The CDR3 loop spans 15 amino acids. Germline CDR1 is SGHAT and CDR2 is FQNNGV. The V segment lost 5 bases and the J segment 4 bases; nucleotides outside the gene matches: 6. CDR3 DNA sequence: TGTGCCAGCAGCCAAGGACTAGCGTATTACAATGAGCAGTTCTTC. This encodes CASSQGLAYYNEQFF. The full variable domain, in which reference TRBV11-2 and TRBJ2-1 provide the parts outside the CDR3, is EAGVAQSPRYKIIEKRQSVAFWCNPISGHATLYWYQQILGQGPKLLIQFQNNGVVDDSQLPKDRFSAERLKGVDSTLKIQPAKLEDSAVYLCASSQGLAYYNEQFFGPGTRLTVL.

Only a few counts were recorded for this clone. This chain uses TRBV19 with TRBJ2-1; D not resolved. The ends were cut back, 5 bases at V and 3 bases at J, with 8 bases in the middle. The germline gives CDR1 LNHDA, CDR2 SQIVND (reference sequence). The CDR3 sequence is 13 residues long. The CDR3 reads CASSPTYYNEQFF. In DNA, the CDR3 is TGTGCCAGTAGTCCCACGTACTACAATGAGCAGTTCTTC.

The chain links TRBV5-1 to TRBJ2-2, with D unresolved. CDR1 is SGHRS and CDR2 is YFSETQ in the germline V gene. This CDR3 is 13 amino acids long. V lost 4 bases to trimming and J lost 4 bases, with 8 bases between them. This CDR3 is CASSAVATGELFF. CDR3 DNA sequence: TGCGCCAGCAGCGCGGTCGCCACCGGGGAGCTGTTTTTT.

The chain recombines TRBV29-1 with TRBJ2-1; D is unclear. The CDR3 loop spans 13 amino acids. Germline V gives CDR1 SQVTM, CDR2 ANQGSEA. The germline V and J ends were trimmed by 3 bases and 5 bases, with 11 bases remaining between them. The CDR3 bases are TGCAGCGTTGATGGCGGCTCTAACAATGAGCAGTTCTTC. This translates into CSVDGGSNNEQFF.

The chain uses TRBV7-3 and TRBJ2-3; 12 nucleotides align to TRBD2. The trim removed 5 bases at V and 6 bases at J, leaving 3 bases unmatched. CDR1 is SGHTA and CDR2 is FQGTGA in the germline V gene. The CDR3 is 14 residues long. CDR3 residues: CASSPGTSGDTQYF. The CDR3 DNA reads as TGTGCCAGCAGCCCTGGGACTAGCGGGGATACGCAGTATTTT.

The chain uses TRBV7-9 and TRBJ1-1; the D gene is possibly TRBD1 (5 bases). The CDR3 is 13 amino acids. Germline V lookup: CDR1 SEHNR, CDR2 FQNEAQ (reference sequence). Between the trimmed V and J ends, which lost 5 bases and 1 base, there was a span of 8 bases. Written as DNA, the CDR3 is TGTGCCAGCAGCACCGGACAGAACACTGAAGCTTTCTTT. Encoded protein: CASSTGQNTEAFF.